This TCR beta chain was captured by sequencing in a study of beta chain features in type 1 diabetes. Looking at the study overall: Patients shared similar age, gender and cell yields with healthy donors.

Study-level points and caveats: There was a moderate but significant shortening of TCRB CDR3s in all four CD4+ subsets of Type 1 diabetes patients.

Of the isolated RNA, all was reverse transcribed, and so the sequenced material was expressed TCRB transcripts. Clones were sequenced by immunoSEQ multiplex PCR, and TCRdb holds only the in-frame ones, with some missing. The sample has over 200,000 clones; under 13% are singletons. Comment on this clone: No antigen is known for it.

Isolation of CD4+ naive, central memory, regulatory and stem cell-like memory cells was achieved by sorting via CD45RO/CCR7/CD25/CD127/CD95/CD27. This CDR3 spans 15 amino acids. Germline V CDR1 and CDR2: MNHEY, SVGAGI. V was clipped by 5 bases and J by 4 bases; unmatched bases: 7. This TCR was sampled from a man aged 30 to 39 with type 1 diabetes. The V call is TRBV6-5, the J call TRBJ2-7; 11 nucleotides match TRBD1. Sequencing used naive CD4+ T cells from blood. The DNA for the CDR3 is TGTGCCAGCAGTGCCGGACAGGGGGCGCGGTACGAGCAGTACTTC. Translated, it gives CASSAGQGARYEQYF.